This entry features one T cell receptor (beta chain) sequence. As yet, its antigen is unknown. This entry belongs to a study of cytomegalovirus exposure and HLA in healthy donors. Looking at the study overall: Caucasian-associated ancestry cluster membership applied to over 80% of 398 genotyped donors. Study-wide points: Fewer than 20,000 TCR beta sequences were associated with HLA alleles at 0.05 false discovery rate in a later analysis. CMV antigen specificity was confirmed in vitro for a few CMV-associated chains. Within a later analysis, the majority of CMV-associated TCR beta chains appeared HLA-restricted.

The primer mix had 60 Vbeta and 13 Jbeta primers. Libraries were prepared by immunoSEQ multiplex PCR; TCRdb keeps only in-frame clonotypes and omits some of them. The sample lists more than 110,000 clones; about 85% were seen once. This TCR was sampled from a female donor in good health and CMV-seronegative. What was sequenced was PBMCs.

In nucleotides, the CDR3 is TGTGCCTGGAGTCCAGGGGGCACAGAGACCCAGTACTTC. It encodes CAWSPGGTETQYF. The chain joins TRBV30 to TRBJ2-5; 8 bases are shared with TRBD1. V dropped 2 bases and J dropped 4; count of bases not matched to a gene: 3. Germline V gene data show CDR1 as GTSNPN and CDR2 as SVGIG (reference sequence). The CDR3 contains 13 residues. Variable domain in full (rest from reference TRBV30 and TRBJ2-5): SQTIHQWPATLVQPVGSPLSLECTVEGTSNPNLYWYRQAAGRGLQLLFYSVGIGQISSEVPQNLSASRPQDRQFILSSKKLLLSDSGFYLCAWSPGGTETQYFGPGTRLLVL.